Below, one TCR beta chain is given with its context. This CDR3 is 13 amino acids long. The germline V gene encodes CDR1 SGHTA and CDR2 FQGNSA. This sample was included in a study of monozygotic twins with inflammatory bowel disease. TCRdb re-analyzed the 5' RACE reads; it lists each CDR3 protein once, without DNA. The data include around 380,000 distinct CDR3 sequences; the top ten clones carry roughly 2.5%. V and J are TRBV7-2 and TRBJ2-5. Material for sequencing was blood. This TCR was sampled from a human donor with ulcerative colitis or Crohn's disease, or a healthy co-twin of an affected twin (not recorded which). CDR3 protein: CASSLYPKETQYF.